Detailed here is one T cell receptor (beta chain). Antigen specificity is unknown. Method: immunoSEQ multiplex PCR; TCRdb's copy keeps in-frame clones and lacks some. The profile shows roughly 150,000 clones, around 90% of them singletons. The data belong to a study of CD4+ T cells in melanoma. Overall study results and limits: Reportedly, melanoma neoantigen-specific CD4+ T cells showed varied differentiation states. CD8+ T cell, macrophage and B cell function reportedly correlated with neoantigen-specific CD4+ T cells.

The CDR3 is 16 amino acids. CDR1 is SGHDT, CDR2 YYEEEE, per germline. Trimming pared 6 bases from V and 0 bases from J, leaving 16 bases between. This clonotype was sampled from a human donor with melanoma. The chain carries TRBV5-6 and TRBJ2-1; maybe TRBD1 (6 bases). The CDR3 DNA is TGTGCCAGCAACCCTGAAGCGGACAGCTCCTACAATGAGCAGTTCTTC. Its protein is CASNPEADSSYNEQFF. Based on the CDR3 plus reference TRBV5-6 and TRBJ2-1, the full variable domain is DAGVTQSPTHLIKTRGQQVTLRCSPKSGHDTVSWYQQALGQGPQFIFQYYEEEERQRGNFPDRFSGHQFPNYSSELNVNALLLGDSALYLCASNPEADSSYNEQFFGPGTRLTVL.